The T cell receptor (beta chain) under discussion was sequenced for a study of shared clonotypes between healthy human individuals. Study overall: The donor pool was made up of two women and three men aged 18 to 49. Regarding the study as a whole: Deeper or shallower sequencing was expected to change how clonotypes are shared among donors.

It was at deep level that the assay was run. Profiling relied on immunoSEQ multiplex PCR, and the TCRdb table lists in-frame clones only, not all of them. Of 2 million to 2.5 million clones listed, under 97% are singletons. Germline CDR1 reads SNHLY; CDR2 reads FYNNEI. Losses at the gene ends were 6 bases for V and 4 bases for J; bases not matched to a gene: 8. CDR3 length: 16 amino acids. A note on this clone: Antigen specificity is unknown.

The chain combines TRBV2 with TRBJ2-6, with 8 bases aligning to TRBD1. The TCR sequence derives from a man aged 18 to 35 in good health. Source material: naive CD4+ T cells sorted from blood. Subset here: CD45RA+ positively selected. The CDR3 nucleotides are TGTGCCAGCAGAGGACAGGGATGGGCCGGGGCCAACGTCCTGACTTTC. Its translation is CASRGQGWAGANVLTF.